Listed below are T cell receptor beta chains from one sample, sequenced in a study of beta chain features in type 1 diabetes. Assay used: immunoSEQ multiplex PCR; TCRdb lists only in-frame clones, some missing. The sample lists about 650,000 clones; roughly 12% were seen once. The sample was naive CD4+ T cells from blood. Every receptor here comes from a man aged 25 to 40 with type 1 diabetes. Each CDR3 is given with its conserved first and last residue. D genes are given only for firm matches.

d_gene: -
v_gene: TRBV5-4
len: 13
CDR3aa: CASSLDRDHEQYF

d_gene: -
v_gene: TRBV30
len: 14
CDR3aa: CAWTHFPNTGELFF

d_gene: TRBD1
v_gene: TRBV6-4
len: 17
CDR3aa: CASSASAGGTLGNIQYF

d_gene: -
v_gene: TRBV7-9
len: 16
CDR3aa: CASSLYRVPGANVLTF

d_gene: TRBD1
v_gene: TRBV18
len: 15
CDR3aa: CASSPGTALYNEQFF

d_gene: -
v_gene: TRBV7-2
len: 15
CDR3aa: CASSLNAVRGQPQHF

d_gene: -
v_gene: TRBV5-1
len: 12
CDR3aa: CASSFGQDTQYF

d_gene: -
v_gene: TRBV9
len: 17
CDR3aa: CASSVAAGRTSTDTQYF

d_gene: -
v_gene: TRBV28
len: 15
CDR3aa: CASSTSSGLGQPQHF

d_gene: TRBD2
v_gene: TRBV30
len: 16
CDR3aa: CAWSQRGLAGGGEQFF

d_gene: -
v_gene: TRBV6-1
len: 14
CDR3aa: CASMERALGQPQHF

d_gene: -
v_gene: TRBV4-3
len: 15
CDR3aa: CASSQEKGYNTEAFF

d_gene: -
v_gene: TRBV7-2
len: 15
CDR3aa: CASRTPGGGSGELFF

d_gene: TRBD1
v_gene: TRBV7-6
len: 16
CDR3aa: CASSSGQAFQKETQYF

d_gene: TRBD2
v_gene: TRBV11-3
len: 18
CDR3aa: CASSLRLAGGTNTGELFF

d_gene: TRBD1
v_gene: TRBV11-2
len: 13
CDR3aa: CASSLDRNSPLHF

d_gene: -
v_gene: TRBV5-6
len: 14
CDR3aa: CASSLVGLQETQYF

d_gene: -
v_gene: TRBV9
len: 13
CDR3aa: CASSVGINTEAFF

d_gene: -
v_gene: TRBV7-3
len: 14
CDR3aa: CASSLTSGTWPLYF

d_gene: -
v_gene: TRBV27
len: 13
CDR3aa: CASSGGGGLELFF

d_gene: -
v_gene: TRBV5-6
len: 13
CDR3aa: CASSLDGNQPQHF

d_gene: TRBD2
v_gene: TRBV6-5
len: 16
CDR3aa: CASSYGTSGSTDTQYF

d_gene: -
v_gene: TRBV9
len: 16
CDR3aa: CASSPAGGAAGDTQYF

d_gene: TRBD1
v_gene: TRBV5-1
len: 16
CDR3aa: CASSSRDRDRTDTQYF

d_gene: -
v_gene: TRBV5-1
len: 12
CDR3aa: CASSQGNYEQYF

d_gene: TRBD1
v_gene: TRBV9
len: 14
CDR3aa: CASSVPGQGDTQYF

d_gene: -
v_gene: TRBV9
len: 13
CDR3aa: CASSVEGKYEQFF

d_gene: -
v_gene: TRBV21-1
len: 9
CDR3aa: CATNGEQFF

d_gene: TRBD2
v_gene: TRBV7-2
len: 13
CDR3aa: CASSSSSGGGQFF

d_gene: -
v_gene: TRBV9
len: 15
CDR3aa: CASSVVGDMYNEQFF

d_gene: -
v_gene: TRBV19
len: 14
CDR3aa: CASSHGGRTYEQYF

d_gene: TRBD2
v_gene: TRBV7-2
len: 13
CDR3aa: CASSRLAVDTQYF

d_gene: -
v_gene: TRBV6-5
len: 13
CDR3aa: CASQTVTSYEQYF

d_gene: -
v_gene: TRBV25-1
len: 15
CDR3aa: CASTQGGPAWNEQFF

d_gene: TRBD1
v_gene: TRBV25-1
len: 15
CDR3aa: CASSSSETGFYEQYF

d_gene: -
v_gene: TRBV29-1
len: 14
CDR3aa: CSASYNIETDTQYF

d_gene: -
v_gene: TRBV7-3
len: 14
CDR3aa: CASSLGQGQETQYF

d_gene: TRBD1
v_gene: TRBV7-6
len: 14
CDR3aa: CASSGGQGYNEQFF

d_gene: TRBD2
v_gene: TRBV11-3
len: 16
CDR3aa: CASSLGTSGTQETQYF

d_gene: -
v_gene: TRBV19
len: 13
CDR3aa: CASSNGGYNEQFF

d_gene: -
v_gene: TRBV5-1
len: 17
CDR3aa: CASSFGLLPRGEDTQYF

d_gene: -
v_gene: TRBV29-1
len: 13
CDR3aa: CSARTPSNYGYTF

d_gene: -
v_gene: TRBV18
len: 15
CDR3aa: CASSLGTVSTDTQYF

d_gene: -
v_gene: TRBV10-3
len: 17
CDR3aa: CAISGDPLDAVFNTQYF

d_gene: TRBD2
v_gene: TRBV28
len: 14
CDR3aa: CASRLERGEETQYF

d_gene: -
v_gene: TRBV27
len: 14
CDR3aa: CASSLWGAADTQYF

d_gene: -
v_gene: TRBV7-2
len: 14
CDR3aa: CASSLGEHQETQYF

d_gene: -
v_gene: TRBV2
len: 14
CDR3aa: CASLGGESNYGYTF

d_gene: -
v_gene: TRBV7-9
len: 16
CDR3aa: CASSLIGTLPDYGYTF

d_gene: TRBD1
v_gene: TRBV7-2
len: 16
CDR3aa: CASSTRQGAGTDTQYF

d_gene: -
v_gene: TRBV23-1
len: 13
CDR3aa: CASSADRNPEAFF

d_gene: -
v_gene: TRBV9
len: 16
CDR3aa: CASSVEAGSGNSPLHF

d_gene: -
v_gene: TRBV7-3
len: 16
CDR3aa: CASSPFIGSSYNEQFF

d_gene: TRBD1
v_gene: TRBV30
len: 18
CDR3aa: CAWSGQTGDTKANYGYTF